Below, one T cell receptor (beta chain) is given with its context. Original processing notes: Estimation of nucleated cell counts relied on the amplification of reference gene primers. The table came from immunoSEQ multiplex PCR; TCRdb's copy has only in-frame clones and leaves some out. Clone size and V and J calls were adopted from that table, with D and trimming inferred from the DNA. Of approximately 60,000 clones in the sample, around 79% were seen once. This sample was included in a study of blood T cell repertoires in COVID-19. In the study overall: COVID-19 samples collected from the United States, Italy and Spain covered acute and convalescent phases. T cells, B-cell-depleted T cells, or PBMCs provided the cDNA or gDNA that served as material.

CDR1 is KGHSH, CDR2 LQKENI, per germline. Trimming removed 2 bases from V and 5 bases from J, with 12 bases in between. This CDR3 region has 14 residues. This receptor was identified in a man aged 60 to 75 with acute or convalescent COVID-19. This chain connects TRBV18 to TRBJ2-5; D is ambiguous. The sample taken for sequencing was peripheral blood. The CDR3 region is CASSPLELAETQYF. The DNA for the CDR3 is TGTGCCAGCTCACCATTGGAGTTGGCTGAGACCCAGTACTTC.